The present T cell receptor (beta chain) was sequenced within a study of T cell responses to AZD1222 COVID-19 vaccine. Study conclusions and caveats: Baseline serostatus was positive in only a handful of AZD1222 recipients.

Repertoires were generated with immunoSEQ multiplex PCR, while TCRdb's copy carries only in-frame clones and drops some. This sample has roughly 120,000 clones, with around 94% found just once. Points on this clone: Its antigen is as yet unknown.

CDR3 length equals 14 residues. Germline-derived CDR1 and CDR2 are KGHSH and LQKENI. V lost 0 bases and J lost 4, with 7 bases in between. The chain is built from TRBV18 and TRBJ1-3; no reliable D call. This specimen was peripheral blood, taken on day 0 of AZD1222 vaccination. This TCR was recovered from an adult in good health. CDR3 protein: CASSPPGLGNTIYF. The CDR3, as DNA: TGTGCCAGCTCACCACCAGGGTTGGGAAACACCATATATTTT.